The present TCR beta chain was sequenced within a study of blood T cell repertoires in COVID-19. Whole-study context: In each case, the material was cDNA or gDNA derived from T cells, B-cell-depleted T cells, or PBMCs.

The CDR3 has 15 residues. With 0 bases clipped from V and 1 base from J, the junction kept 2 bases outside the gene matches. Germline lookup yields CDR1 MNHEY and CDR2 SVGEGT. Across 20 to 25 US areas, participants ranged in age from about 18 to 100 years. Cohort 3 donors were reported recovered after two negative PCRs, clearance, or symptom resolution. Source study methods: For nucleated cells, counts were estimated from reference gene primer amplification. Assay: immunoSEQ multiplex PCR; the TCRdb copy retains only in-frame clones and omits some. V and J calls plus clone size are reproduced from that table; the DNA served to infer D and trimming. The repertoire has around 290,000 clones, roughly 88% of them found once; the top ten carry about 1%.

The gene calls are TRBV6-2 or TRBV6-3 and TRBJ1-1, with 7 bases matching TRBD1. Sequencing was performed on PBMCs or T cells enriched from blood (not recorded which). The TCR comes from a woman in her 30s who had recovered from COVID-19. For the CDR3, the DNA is TGTGCCAGCAGTTACTCGACAGGGCAGAACACTGAAGCTTTCTTT. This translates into CASSYSTGQNTEAFF.